These 26 T cell receptor beta chains originate from one sample sequenced in a study of CD8 T cells in Susac syndrome (dated by TCRdb to about 2019). Libraries were made using the immunoSEQ multiplex PCR assay. RNA was extracted using the RNeasy kit, and roughly 0.5 to 1 ug of the RNA was reverse transcribed with random hexamers. Using fastp at Q25 and MiXCR, TCRdb reprocessed the public reads and kept productive beta chains. Rows with one shared CDR3 protein collapse into an entry with the most common genes and DNA. The sample table lists 160,000 or so distinct CDR3 sequences, 90% to 95% of them with a count of one. 0.12% of the sample goes to the ten largest clones. The sequenced sample consisted of CD4+ T cells from PBMCs. The receptors here all came from a human donor with Susac syndrome.

The chain joins TRBV18 to TRBJ2-7; TRBD1 agrees at 7 bases. Trimming took 4 bases from V and 6 from J; bases not matched to a gene: 9. Germline values: CDR1 KGHSH, CDR2 LQKENI. There are 14 residues in the CDR3. The CDR3 sequence is CASSRDGQVGEQYF. CDR3 DNA sequence: TGTGCCAGCTCACGCGACGGACAGGTCGGCGAGCAGTACTTC.

The chain joins TRBV30 to TRBJ1-5, with D perhaps TRBD1 (6 bases). Looked up from germline, CDR1 is GTSNPN and CDR2 is SVGIG (reference sequence). The V gene lost 0 bases and the J gene lost 4 bases, with 16 bases spanning the gap. The CDR3 length is 16 residues. The CDR3 region has the DNA TGTGCCTGGAGTGTACGGGGCAGGGGCGGTAATCAGCCCCAGCATTTT. Protein product: CAWSVRGRGGNQPQHF.

This chain links TRBV20-1 with TRBJ1-1; D may be TRBD1 (6 bases). This CDR3 comprises 14 residues. V was pared by 1 base and J by 5 bases, with 14 bases between. Germline loops: CDR1 DFQATT, CDR2 SNEGSKA (reference sequence). CDR3 amino acids: CSARVTTGWTEAFF. The CDR3 DNA reads as TGCAGTGCTAGAGTGACTACAGGGTGGACTGAAGCTTTCTTT.

The chain is built from TRBV30 and TRBJ1-2; 7 bases line up with TRBD1. The CDR3 totals 13 residues. V gave up 4 bases and J gave up 2 bases; unmatched junction bases: 4. Germline V gives CDR1 GTSNPN, CDR2 SVGIG (reference sequence). The CDR3 DNA sequence: TGTGCCTGGACAGAGGACAGGAACTATGGCTACACCTTC. Protein product: CAWTEDRNYGYTF.

For the CDR3, the DNA is TGTGCCAGCAGTTCGAGCGGGGGGGCACTTCAAGAGACCCAGTACTTC. Translating it yields CASSSSGGALQETQYF. This chain links TRBV5-6 with TRBJ2-5, with 10 bases matching TRBD2. The CDR3 sequence is 16 residues long. Looked up from germline, CDR1 is SGHDT and CDR2 is YYEEEE. V trimming: 5 bases; J trimming: 2 bases; junction bases outside the gene matches: 9.

The CDR3 DNA reads TGTGCCTGGAGTCCGGACAGGAGCGCCGGATCCCTCCACTTT. Its translation: CAWSPDRSAGSLHF. This sequence joins TRBV30 and TRBJ1-6; 7 bases agree with TRBD1. The CDR3 spans 14 residues. Germline CDR1 and CDR2: GTSNPN and SVGIG (reference sequence). V lost 2 bases, J lost 14 bases, and 12 bases stayed unmatched.

The V and J genes are TRBV5-1 and TRBJ1-1; no definite D call. Germline V gene data show CDR1 as SGHRS and CDR2 as YFSETQ. The CDR3 extends over 14 amino acids. V lost 8 bases, J lost 3 bases, and 17 bases lay in between. The CDR3 here is CASNPGRLDTEAFF. Here the CDR3 DNA reads TGCGCCAGTAACCCCGGGCGGCTTGACACTGAAGCTTTCTTT.

The chain has TRBV15 and TRBJ2-5, with D possibly being TRBD2 (6 bases). V dropped 3 bases and J dropped 2 bases, with 13 bases sitting between them. This CDR3 spans 15 amino acids. Looked up from germline, CDR1 is LNHNV and CDR2 is YYDKDF (reference sequence). CDR3 nucleotide sequence: TGTGCCACCAGCAGCCTGGGACTGAAGCAAGAGACCCAGTACTTC. Translated, it gives CATSSLGLKQETQYF.

This chain connects TRBV5-4 to TRBJ1-1; 7 bases match TRBD1. The germline CDR1 and CDR2 sequences are SGHNT and YYREEE (reference sequence). V was pared by 4 bases and J by 1 base, with 7 bases of the junction left unmatched. CDR3 length: 15 amino acids. This chain's CDR3 is CASSISRDRNTEAFF. CDR3 nucleotides: TGTGCCAGCAGCATTTCCCGGGACAGGAACACTGAAGCTTTCTTT. The full variable domain, completed using reference TRBV5-4 and TRBJ1-1, is ETGVTQSPTHLIKTRGQQVTLRCSSQSGHNTVSWYQQALGQGPQFIFQYYREEENGRGNFPPRFSGLQFPNYSSELNVNALELDDSALYLCASSISRDRNTEAFFGQGTRLTVV.

The chain links TRBV6-2 or TRBV6-3 to TRBJ2-1; a weak D match, TRBD2 (6 bases). The V gene's germline CDR1 is MNHEY and CDR2 SVGEGT. The CDR3 extends over 11 amino acids. V dropped 7 bases and J dropped 10 bases, with 11 bases sitting between them. The CDR3 spells CASNLGGEQFF. CDR3 nucleotides: TGTGCCAGCAATCTTGGGGGGGAGCAGTTCTTC.

V usage is TRBV6-2 or TRBV6-3 and J usage is TRBJ1-2; weak D call: TRBD1 (5 bases). Trimming cost V 5 bases and J 4 bases, with 8 bases left between them. Germline V gene sequence: CDR1 MNHEY, CDR2 SVGEGT. The length of the CDR3 is 12 residues. CDR3: CASSRQSYGYTF. The CDR3 bases are TGTGCCAGCAGTAGACAGTCCTATGGCTACACCTTC.

This rearrangement joins TRBV11-2 to TRBJ2-6, with D perhaps TRBD1 (5 bases). CDR1 and CDR2 from the germline V gene are SGHAT and FQNNGV. This CDR3 is built from 16 residues. V was cut by 5 bases and J by 0 bases, with 11 bases left in between. CDR3 bases: TGTGCCAGCAGCCCCGGACACCACTCTGGGGCCAACGTCCTGACTTTC. Amino acid sequence: CASSPGHHSGANVLTF.

The V call is TRBV3-1, the J call TRBJ2-1, with 9 bases aligning to TRBD1. The ends lost 5 bases at V and 7 bases at J; junction bases unmatched: 15. CDR1 is LGHDT, CDR2 YNNKEL, per germline (reference sequence). CDR3 size: 17 residues. The CDR3 nucleotides read TGTGCCAGCAGCGCCCGCCTGGACAGGGGTGTTGGGAATGAGCAGTTCTTC. This sequence encodes CASSARLDRGVGNEQFF.

A word on this clonotype: One end of the junction fails to match germline, which may point to a read error. The chain uses TRBV6-4 and TRBJ1-1; D is perhaps TRBD1 (6 bases). CDR1 is MRHNA and CDR2 is SNTAGT in the germline V gene. This CDR3 has 11 residues. The CDR3: CAGGAGAEAFF. The CDR3 bases are TGCGCCGGGGGGGCAGGCGCTGAAGCTTTCTTT.

The sample holds one count of this clonotype. The J gene is TRBJ2-5, the V gene TRBV12-3 or TRBV12-4; 11 nucleotides align to TRBD2. The V gene end was trimmed by 5 bases and the J gene end by 0 bases; junction bases not matched to a gene: 8. This CDR3 has 17 amino acids. The CDR3 here is CASSMGWTSGYQETQYF. The CDR3 coding sequence is TGTGCCAGCAGTATGGGCTGGACTAGCGGGTACCAAGAGACCCAGTACTTC.

This clonotype has a single count. V and J are TRBV1 and TRBJ1-6; the D call in the table, TRBD1, was not verified against the DNA. TRBV1 is recorded as a pseudogene. CDR3 length: 16 amino acids. The CDR3 coding sequence is TGCACCAGCGCCCTGAGCCGGGCCTCCTATAATTCACCCCTCCACTTT. This gives the protein CTSALSRASYNSPLHF.

V and J are TRBV6-5 and TRBJ1-3; perhaps TRBD1 as D (6 bases). Per the germline V gene, CDR1 is MNHEY and CDR2 is SVGAGI. The CDR3 extends over 15 amino acids. Trimming cost V 6 bases and J 3 bases, with 15 bases left between them. The chain's CDR3 is CASREYRARGNTIYF. The CDR3 nucleotides read TGTGCCAGCAGGGAGTACAGGGCCCGTGGAAACACCATATATTTT.

The CDR3 is CSARDSEGGGNIQYF. CDR3 coding DNA: TGCAGTGCTAGAGATTCTGAGGGCGGGGGAAACATTCAGTACTTC. The chain recombines TRBV20-1 with TRBJ2-4; 7 bases fit TRBD2. Germline assignment: CDR1 DFQATT and CDR2 SNEGSKA (reference sequence). The CDR3 is 15 amino acids. V was clipped by 0 bases and J by 6 bases; unmatched bases: 8.

The V and J genes are TRBV9 and TRBJ2-7; D may be TRBD2 (7 bases). Trimming pared 0 bases from V and 2 bases from J, leaving 15 bases between. Germline CDR1 and CDR2: SGDLS and YYNGEE. This CDR3 is built from 16 residues. In DNA, the CDR3 is TGTGCCAGCAGCGTAGATGAAGGGGGGGAAACCTACGAGCAGTACTTC. It codes for CASSVDEGGETYEQYF.

The chain employs TRBV7-8 and TRBJ2-7; D might be TRBD1 (5 bases). Germline CDR1 is SGHVS and CDR2 is FQNEAQ. The V end was cut by 3 bases, the J end by 0 bases, with 6 bases between. CDR3 length: 13 residues. In nucleotides, the CDR3 is TGTGCCAGCAGCTTTGGACACTCCTACGAGCAGTACTTC. It yields the protein CASSFGHSYEQYF.

This chain joins TRBV7-2 and TRBJ2-7, with D perhaps being TRBD1 or TRBD2 (7 bases each). Trimming shortened V by 1 base and J by 6 bases, and 16 bases separated the two germline ends. Germline V gives CDR1 SGHTA, CDR2 FQGNSA. CDR3 length equals 15 residues. In DNA form, the CDR3 reads TGTGCCAGCAGCTTAGATCGGCAGGGGGAGGGCGAGCAGTACTTC. Its translation is CASSLDRQGEGEQYF. The full variable domain, completed using reference TRBV7-2 and TRBJ2-7, is GAGVSQSPSNKVTEKGKDVELRCDPISGHTALYWYRQSLGQGLEFLIYFQGNSAPDKSGLPSDRFSAERTGGSVSTLTIQRTQQEDSAVYLCASSLDRQGEGEQYFGPGTRLTVT.

The V gene is TRBV7-2, the J gene TRBJ2-1; 11 bases agree with TRBD2. V lost 1 base and J lost 7; bases outside the gene matches: 6. This CDR3 comprises 16 residues. The germline gives CDR1 SGHTA, CDR2 FQGNSA. The DNA of the CDR3 is TGTGCCAGCAGCTTAGACGGACTAGCGGGCGAGAATGAGCAGTTCTTC. It codes for CASSLDGLAGENEQFF.

This rearrangement joins TRBV30 to TRBJ1-1; 8 nucleotides agree with TRBD1. The germline gives CDR1 GTSNPN, CDR2 SVGIG (reference sequence). The CDR3 length is 11 residues. The V segment lost 3 bases and the J segment 11 bases; nucleotides outside the gene matches: 5. The DNA for the CDR3 is TGTGCCTGGAGCCTCGACAGGGGCGCTTTCTTT. It is translated as CAWSLDRGAFF.

The rearrangement links TRBV24-1 to TRBJ2-1, with D perhaps given as TRBD1 or TRBD2 (5 bases each). Trimming left V 2 bases short and J 0 bases short, with 10 bases between. This CDR3 has 16 amino acids. The germline V gene encodes CDR1 KGHDR and CDR2 SFDVKD. CDR3 DNA: TGTGCCACCAGTGATTACCGGGACGACTCCTACAATGAGCAGTTCTTC. The encoded protein is CATSDYRDDSYNEQFF.

CDR3 region: CASSLPTSDPGSQYF. The CDR3 nucleotides are TGTGCCAGCAGTTTGCCGACTAGCGACCCAGGGTCCCAGTACTTC. V usage is TRBV12-3 or TRBV12-4 and J usage is TRBJ2-5, with 8 bases fitting TRBD2. The CDR3 is 15 residues long. V was clipped by 3 bases and J by 9 bases; unmatched bases: 12.

The chain combines TRBV20-1 with TRBJ1-1; D is possibly TRBD1 (5 bases). Looked up from germline, CDR1 is DFQATT and CDR2 is SNEGSKA (reference sequence). Trimming cost V 4 bases and J 3 bases, with 12 bases left between them. This CDR3 has 13 amino acids. The CDR3 DNA is TGCAGTGCTATCGAGGGGTCCCACACTGAAGCTTTCTTT. It is translated as CSAIEGSHTEAFF.